What follows is one T cell receptor (beta chain) and its context. This entry belongs to a study of T-cell memory formation after mild COVID-19. TCRdb re-called the 5' RACE reads with MiXCR, one entry per CDR3 protein. In the table there are approximately 300,000 distinct CDR3 sequences, more than 15% of which are singletons. V was cut by 7 bases and J by 4 bases, with 13 bases left in between. CDR1 and CDR2 from the germline V gene are SQVTM and ANQGSEA. The CDR3 length is 13 residues. V gene TRBV29-1 combines with J gene TRBJ2-2, with D perhaps TRBD1 (6 bases). The source material was PBMCs or a T cell subset sorted from them (not recorded which). This receptor was taken from a man aged 18 to 29 who had mild COVID-19 (a few samples of this study predate the infection). Cell type and time point are not known. DNA for the CDR3: TGCAGCGCCCAACAGGGATCCACCGGGGAGCTGTTTTTT. It encodes CSAQQGSTGELFF.